This T cell receptor (beta chain) was captured in a study of blood T cell repertoires in COVID-19. On the study more broadly: The cDNA or gDNA used as material had been derived from T cells, B-cell-depleted T cells, or PBMCs.

As regards this clone: At the DNA level, this CDR3 is encoded by other sequences in the same sample as well.

This CDR3 is 15 amino acids long. Germline trimming cut 4 bases from V and 4 bases from J; bases unmatched to any gene: 5. Per germline, CDR1 SGHTA and CDR2 FQGNSA. In the original workflow: Quantification of nucleated cells was approximated via reference gene primer amplification. Some clones are missing from TCRdb's copy, which holds only in-frame ones; the method was immunoSEQ multiplex PCR. D and trimming were read from the DNA, whereas the V and J calls and clone size are those reported in that table. Altogether approximately 83,000 clones are present, around 85% being singletons, with the ten largest covering nearly 3.5%.

The rearrangement uses TRBV7-2 and TRBJ1-3, with TRBD1 identical over 9 bases. Sequencing used peripheral blood. The sequence was obtained from a man aged 50 to 60 with acute or convalescent COVID-19. The CDR3 protein is CASSSTGGGGNTIYF. The CDR3 DNA sequence: TGTGCCAGCAGCTCGACAGGGGGAGGAGGAAACACCATATATTTT.